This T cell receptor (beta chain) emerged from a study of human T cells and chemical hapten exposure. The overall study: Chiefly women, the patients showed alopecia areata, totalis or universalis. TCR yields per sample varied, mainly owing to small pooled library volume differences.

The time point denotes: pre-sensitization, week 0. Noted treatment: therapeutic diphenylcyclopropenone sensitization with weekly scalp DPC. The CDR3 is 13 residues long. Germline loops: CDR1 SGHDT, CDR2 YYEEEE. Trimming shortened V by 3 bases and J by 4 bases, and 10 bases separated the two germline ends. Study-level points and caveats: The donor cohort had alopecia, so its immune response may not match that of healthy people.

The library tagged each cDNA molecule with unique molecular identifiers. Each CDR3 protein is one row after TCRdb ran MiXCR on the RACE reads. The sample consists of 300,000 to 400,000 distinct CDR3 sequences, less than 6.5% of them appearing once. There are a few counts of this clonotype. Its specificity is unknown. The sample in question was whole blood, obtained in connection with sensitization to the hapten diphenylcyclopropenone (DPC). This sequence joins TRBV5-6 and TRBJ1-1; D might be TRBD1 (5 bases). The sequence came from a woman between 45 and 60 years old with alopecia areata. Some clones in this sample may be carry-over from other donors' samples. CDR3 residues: CASSWGPATEAFF. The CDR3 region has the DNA TGTGCCAGCAGCTGGGGCCCGGCCACTGAAGCTTTCTTT.